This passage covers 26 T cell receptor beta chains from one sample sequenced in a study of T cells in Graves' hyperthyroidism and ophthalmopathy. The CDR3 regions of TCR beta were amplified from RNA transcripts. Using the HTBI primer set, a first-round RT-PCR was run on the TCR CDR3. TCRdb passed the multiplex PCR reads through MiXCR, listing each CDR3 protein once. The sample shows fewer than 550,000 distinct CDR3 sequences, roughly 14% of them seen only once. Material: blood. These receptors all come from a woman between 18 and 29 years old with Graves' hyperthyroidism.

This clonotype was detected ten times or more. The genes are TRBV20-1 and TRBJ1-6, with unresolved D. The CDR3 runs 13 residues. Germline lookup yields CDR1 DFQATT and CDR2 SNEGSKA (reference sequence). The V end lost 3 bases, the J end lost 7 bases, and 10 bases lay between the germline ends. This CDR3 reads CSASRDTNSPLHF. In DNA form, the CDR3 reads TGCAGTGCTAGTCGCGACACAAATTCACCCCTCCACTTT.

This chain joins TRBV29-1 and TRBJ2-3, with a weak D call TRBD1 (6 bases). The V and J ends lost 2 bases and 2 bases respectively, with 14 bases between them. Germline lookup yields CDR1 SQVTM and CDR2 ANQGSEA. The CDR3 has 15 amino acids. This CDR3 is CSVESNREITDTQYF. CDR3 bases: TGCAGCGTTGAATCGAACAGGGAGATCACAGATACGCAGTATTTT.

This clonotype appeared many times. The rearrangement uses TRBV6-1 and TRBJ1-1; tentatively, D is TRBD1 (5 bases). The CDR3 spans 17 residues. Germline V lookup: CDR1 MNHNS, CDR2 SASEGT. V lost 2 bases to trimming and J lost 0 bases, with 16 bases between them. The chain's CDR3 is CASSEPLGAAVNTEAFF. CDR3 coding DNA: TGTGCCAGCAGTGAACCGCTTGGGGCAGCGGTGAACACTGAAGCTTTCTTT.

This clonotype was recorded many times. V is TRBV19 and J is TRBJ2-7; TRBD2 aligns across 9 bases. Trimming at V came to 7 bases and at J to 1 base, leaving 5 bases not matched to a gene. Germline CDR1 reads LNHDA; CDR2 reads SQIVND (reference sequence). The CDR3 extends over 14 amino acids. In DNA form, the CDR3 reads TGTGCCAGTACACCGGGACTAGCTTCCTACGAGCAGTACTTC. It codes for CASTPGLASYEQYF.

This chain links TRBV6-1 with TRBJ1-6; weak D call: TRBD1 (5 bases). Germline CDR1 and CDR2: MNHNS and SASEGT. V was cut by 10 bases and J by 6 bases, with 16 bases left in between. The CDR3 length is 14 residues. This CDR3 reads CATSGAPLNSPLHF. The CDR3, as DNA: TGTGCCACCAGCGGGGCACCGCTTAATTCACCCCTCCACTTT.

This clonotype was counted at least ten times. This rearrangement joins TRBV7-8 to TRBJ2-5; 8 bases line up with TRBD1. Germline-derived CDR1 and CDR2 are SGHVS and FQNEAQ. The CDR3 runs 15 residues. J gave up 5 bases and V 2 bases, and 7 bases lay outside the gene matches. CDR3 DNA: TGTGCCAGCAGCTTATCAGGGGGCGCATGGGAGACCCAGTACTTC. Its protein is CASSLSGGAWETQYF.

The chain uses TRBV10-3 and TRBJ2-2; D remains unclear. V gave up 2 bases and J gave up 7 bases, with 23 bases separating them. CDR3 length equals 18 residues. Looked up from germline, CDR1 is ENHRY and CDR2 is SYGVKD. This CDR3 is CAISENPNGPRYNGELFF. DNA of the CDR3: TGTGCCATCAGTGAGAACCCGAACGGGCCCCGCTATAACGGGGAGCTGTTTTTT.

CDR3 region: CASRLVNEKLFF. The CDR3, as DNA: TGTGCCAGTCGCCTTGTAAATGAAAAACTGTTTTTT. The V gene is TRBV19, the J gene TRBJ1-4; D unclear. The germline gives CDR1 LNHDA, CDR2 SQIVND (reference sequence). V was shortened by 8 bases and J by 5 bases, with 9 bases between the two germline ends. This CDR3 contains 12 residues.

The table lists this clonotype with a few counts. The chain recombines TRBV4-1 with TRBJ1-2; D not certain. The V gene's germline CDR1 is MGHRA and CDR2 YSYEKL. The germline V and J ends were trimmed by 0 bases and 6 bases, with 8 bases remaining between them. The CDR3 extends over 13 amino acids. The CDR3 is CASSQDVVHGYTF. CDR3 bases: TGCGCCAGCAGCCAAGATGTAGTACATGGCTACACCTTC.

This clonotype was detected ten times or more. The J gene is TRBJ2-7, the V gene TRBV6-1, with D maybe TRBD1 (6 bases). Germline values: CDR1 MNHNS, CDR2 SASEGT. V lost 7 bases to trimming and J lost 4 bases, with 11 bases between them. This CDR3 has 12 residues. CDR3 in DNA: TGTGCCAGCATCGGGCAGGGGTACGAGCAGTACTTC. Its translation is CASIGQGYEQYF.

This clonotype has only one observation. The CDR3 DNA sequence: TGTGCCAGCAGTCGTCTCCATGACGGTGAAAAACTGTTTTTT. Amino acids: CASSRLHDGEKLFF. The chain joins TRBV14 to TRBJ1-4; D uncertain. The CDR3 length is 14 residues. Trimming cost V 6 bases and J 7 bases, with 15 bases left between them. CDR1 is SGHDN and CDR2 is FVKESK in the germline V gene. Full variable domain (remainder filled in from reference TRBV14 and TRBJ1-4): EAGVTQFPSHSVIEKGQTVTLRCDPISGHDNLYWYRRVMGKEIKFLLHFVKESKQDESGMPNNRFLAERTGGTYSTLKVQPAELEDSGVYFCASSRLHDGEKLFFGSGTQLSVL.

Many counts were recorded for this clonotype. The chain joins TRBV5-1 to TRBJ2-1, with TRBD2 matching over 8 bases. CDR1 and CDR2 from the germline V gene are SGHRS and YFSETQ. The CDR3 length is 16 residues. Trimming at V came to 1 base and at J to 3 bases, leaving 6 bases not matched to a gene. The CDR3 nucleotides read TGCGCCAGCAGCTTGCGTGCGGGGGGCGGCTACAATGAGCAGTTCTTC. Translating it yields CASSLRAGGGYNEQFF.

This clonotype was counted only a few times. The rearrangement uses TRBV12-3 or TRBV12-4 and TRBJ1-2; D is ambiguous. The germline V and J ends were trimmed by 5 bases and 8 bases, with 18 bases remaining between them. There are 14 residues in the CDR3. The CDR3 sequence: CASSPIAGMLGYTF. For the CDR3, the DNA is TGTGCCAGCAGTCCTATCGCGGGGATGCTAGGCTACACCTTC.

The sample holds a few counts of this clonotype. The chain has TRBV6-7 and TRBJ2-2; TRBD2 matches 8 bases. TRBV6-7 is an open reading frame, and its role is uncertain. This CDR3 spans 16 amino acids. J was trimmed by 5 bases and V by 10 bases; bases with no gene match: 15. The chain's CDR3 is CATTQFSIAGTGELFF. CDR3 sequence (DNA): TGTGCCACCACACAATTTTCGATAGCGGGGACCGGGGAGCTGTTTTTT.

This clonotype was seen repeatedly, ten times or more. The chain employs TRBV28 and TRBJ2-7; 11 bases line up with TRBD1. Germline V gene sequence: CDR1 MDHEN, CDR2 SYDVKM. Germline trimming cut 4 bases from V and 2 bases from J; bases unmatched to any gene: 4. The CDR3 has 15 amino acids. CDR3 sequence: CASSWGTGGPYEQYF. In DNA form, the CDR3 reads TGTGCCAGCAGTTGGGGGACAGGGGGACCCTACGAGCAGTACTTC. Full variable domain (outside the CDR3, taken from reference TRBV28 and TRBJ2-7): DVKVTQSSRYLVKRTGEKVFLECVQDMDHENMFWYRQDPGLGLRLIYFSYDVKMKEKGDIPEGYSVSREKKERFSLILESASTNQTSMYLCASSWGTGGPYEQYFGPGTRLTVT.

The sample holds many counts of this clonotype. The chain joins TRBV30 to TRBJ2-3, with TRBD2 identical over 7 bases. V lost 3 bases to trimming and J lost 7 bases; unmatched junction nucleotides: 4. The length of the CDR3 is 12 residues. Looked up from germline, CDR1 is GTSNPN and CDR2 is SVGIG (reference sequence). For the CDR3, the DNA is TGTGCCTGGAGAGGGAGGGCGAATACGCAGTATTTT. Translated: CAWRGRANTQYF.

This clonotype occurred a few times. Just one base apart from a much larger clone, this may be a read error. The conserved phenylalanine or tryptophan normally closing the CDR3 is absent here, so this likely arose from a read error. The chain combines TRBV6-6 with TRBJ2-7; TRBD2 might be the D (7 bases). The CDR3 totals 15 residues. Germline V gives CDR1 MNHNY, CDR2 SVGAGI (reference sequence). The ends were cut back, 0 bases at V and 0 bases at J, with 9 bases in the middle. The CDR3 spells CASSYSGGLSYEQYS. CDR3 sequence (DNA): TGTGCCAGCAGTTACTCGGGGGGGCTCTCCTACGAGCAGTACTCC.

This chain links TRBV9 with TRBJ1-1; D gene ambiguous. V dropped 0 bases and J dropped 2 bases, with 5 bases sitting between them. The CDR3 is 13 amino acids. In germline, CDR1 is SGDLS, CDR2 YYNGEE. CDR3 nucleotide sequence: TGTGCCAGCAGCGTAGGCAGTAACACTGAAGCTTTCTTT. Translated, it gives CASSVGSNTEAFF.

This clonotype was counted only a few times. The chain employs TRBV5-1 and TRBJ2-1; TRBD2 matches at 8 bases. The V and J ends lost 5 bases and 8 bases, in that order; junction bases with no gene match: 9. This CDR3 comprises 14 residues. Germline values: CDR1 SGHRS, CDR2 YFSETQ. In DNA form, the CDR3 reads TGCGCCAGCAGTTGGCGCGGGGGGACGGATGAGCAGTTCTTC. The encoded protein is CASSWRGGTDEQFF.

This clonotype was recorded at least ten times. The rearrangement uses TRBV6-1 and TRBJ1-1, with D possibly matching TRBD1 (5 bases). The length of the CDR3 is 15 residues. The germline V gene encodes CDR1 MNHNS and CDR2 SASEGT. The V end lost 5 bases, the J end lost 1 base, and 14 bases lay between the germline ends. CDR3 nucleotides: TGTGCCAGCAGTTATAGCCGGGGCCAGAACACTGAAGCTTTCTTT. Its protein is CASSYSRGQNTEAFF.

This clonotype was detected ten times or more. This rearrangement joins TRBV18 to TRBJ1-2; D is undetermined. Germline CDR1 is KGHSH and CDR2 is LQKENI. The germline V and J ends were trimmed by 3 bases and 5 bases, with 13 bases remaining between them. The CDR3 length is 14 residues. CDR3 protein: CASSPGHLDYGYTF. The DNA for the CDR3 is TGTGCCAGCTCACCTGGCCATTTGGATTATGGCTACACCTTC.

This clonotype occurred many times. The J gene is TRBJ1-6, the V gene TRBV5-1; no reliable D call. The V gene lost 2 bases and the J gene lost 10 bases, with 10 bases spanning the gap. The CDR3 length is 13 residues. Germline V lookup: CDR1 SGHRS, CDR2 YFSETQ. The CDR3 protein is CASSFYEDSPLHF. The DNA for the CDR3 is TGCGCCAGCAGCTTCTATGAAGACTCACCCCTCCACTTT. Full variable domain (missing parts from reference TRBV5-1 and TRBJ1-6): KAGVTQTPRYLIKTRGQQVTLSCSPISGHRSVSWYQQTPGQGLQFLFEYFSETQRNKGNFPGRFSGRQFSNSRSEMNVSTLELGDSALYLCASSFYEDSPLHFGNGTRLTVT.

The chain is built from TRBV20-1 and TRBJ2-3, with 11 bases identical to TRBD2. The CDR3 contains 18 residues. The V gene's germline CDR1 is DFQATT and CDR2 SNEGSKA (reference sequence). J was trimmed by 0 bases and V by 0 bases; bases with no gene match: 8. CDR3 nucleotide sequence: TGCAGTGCTAGAGACCCGCTGACTAGCGGGGCTAGCACAGATACGCAGTATTTT. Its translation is CSARDPLTSGASTDTQYF.

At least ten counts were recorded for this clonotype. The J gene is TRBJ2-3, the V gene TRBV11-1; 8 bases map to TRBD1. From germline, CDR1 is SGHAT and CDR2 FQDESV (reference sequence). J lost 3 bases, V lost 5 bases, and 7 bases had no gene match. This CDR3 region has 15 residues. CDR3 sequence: CASSRDRFITDTQYF. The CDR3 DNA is TGTGCCAGCAGCCGGGACAGGTTTATAACAGATACGCAGTATTTT. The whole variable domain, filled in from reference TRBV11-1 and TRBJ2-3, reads EAEVAQSPRYKITEKSQAVAFWCDPISGHATLYWYRQILGQGPELLVQFQDESVVDDSQLPKDRFSAERLKGVDSTLKIQPAELGDSAMYLCASSRDRFITDTQYFGPGTRLTVL.

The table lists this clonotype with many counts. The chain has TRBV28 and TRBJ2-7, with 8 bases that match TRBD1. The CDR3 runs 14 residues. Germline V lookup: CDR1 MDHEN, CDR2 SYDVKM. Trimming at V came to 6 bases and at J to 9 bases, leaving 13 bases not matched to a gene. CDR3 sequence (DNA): TGTGCCAGCAGGTCGACAGGGGCCCTCCTCGGGCAGTACTTC. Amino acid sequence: CASRSTGALLGQYF.

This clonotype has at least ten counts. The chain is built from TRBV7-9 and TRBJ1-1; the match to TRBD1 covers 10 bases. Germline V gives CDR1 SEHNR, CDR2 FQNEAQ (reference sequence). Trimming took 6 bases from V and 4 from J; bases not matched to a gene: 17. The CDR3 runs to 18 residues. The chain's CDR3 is CASSVYRGQGFALTEAFF. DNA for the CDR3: TGTGCCAGCAGTGTGTATCGGGGACAGGGGTTCGCTCTCACTGAAGCTTTCTTT.